This entry is about one TCR beta chain. This entry comes from a study of blood T cell repertoires in COVID-19. About the research overall: From the United States, Italy and Spain came samples of acute and convalescent COVID-19.

Profiled with immunoSEQ multiplex PCR; TCRdb holds only in-frame clones, not every one. The repertoire holds more than 300,000 clones, with roughly 86% as singletons. The trim removed 3 bases at V and 3 bases at J, leaving 11 bases unmatched. Germline CDR1 and CDR2: DFQATT and SNEGSKA (reference sequence). CDR3 length equals 17 residues. Seattle's enrolled individuals joined amid active infection and were then monitored longitudinally. The genes are TRBV20-1 and TRBJ2-7; 13 bases fit TRBD2. The sequencing sample was made of peripheral blood. The TCR was taken from a woman aged 25 to 39 with COVID-19, enrolled during active disease. The CDR3 DNA reads TGCAGTGCTAGTAGCGAGTGGGGGACTAGCGGGATCTACGAGCAGTACTTC. This encodes CSASSEWGTSGIYEQYF.